The rows below give T cell receptor beta chains drawn from one sample of a study of T cells after posttransplantation cyclophosphamide. The repertoire was sequenced with immunoSEQ multiplex PCR; TCRdb's copy has only in-frame clones and lacks some. Of around 23,000 clones in the sample, roughly two thirds are singletons; the top ten hold over 0.65%. The sequenced sample consisted of memory CD4+ T cells sorted from PBMCs. All receptors come from a woman between 55 and 75 years old in good health, CMV-negative, and a related stem cell transplant donor. The CDR3 runs from the conserved cysteine through the conserved F or W. The order of the fields is V gene, D gene, J gene, clone size, CDR3 DNA, CDR3 protein. D genes are given only for firm matches. Clone size is not always given. Where it is, it says once, few, many or a class for expanded clones.

V gene: TRBV11-3
D gene: -
J gene: TRBJ2-3
clone size: -
CDR3 DNA: TGTGCCAGCAGCTTAGGGGGGCACGGCGTCGGGGATACGCAGTATTTT
CDR3 protein: CASSLGGHGVGDTQYF

V gene: TRBV7-2
D gene: -
J gene: TRBJ2-7
clone size: -
CDR3 DNA: TGTGCCAGCAGCTTAGGAGTGACAGGCGCCTACGAGCAGTACTTC
CDR3 protein: CASSLGVTGAYEQYF

V gene: TRBV6-5
D gene: TRBD1
J gene: TRBJ1-1
clone size: -
CDR3 DNA: TGTGCCAGCATCCGGGACAGGGCTAACACTGAAGCTTTCTTT
CDR3 protein: CASIRDRANTEAFF

V gene: TRBV7-2
D gene: -
J gene: TRBJ2-1
clone size: -
CDR3 DNA: TGTGCCAGCAGTCCTCGTAGGGGGGAGCAGTTCTTC
CDR3 protein: CASSPRRGEQFF

V gene: TRBV7-2
D gene: TRBD2
J gene: TRBJ2-1
clone size: -
CDR3 DNA: TGTGCCAGCAGCGCGAACGCGGGGGACCCGCAGTTCTTC
CDR3 protein: CASSANAGDPQFF

V gene: TRBV7-2
D gene: -
J gene: TRBJ1-5
clone size: -
CDR3 DNA: TGTGCCAGCAGTTCCCCCGGGGGTGTGGGTCAGCCCCAGCATTTT
CDR3 protein: CASSSPGGVGQPQHF

V gene: TRBV4-1
D gene: TRBD1
J gene: TRBJ1-4
clone size: few
CDR3 DNA: TGCGCCAGCAGCCCAGGGGGCCGAAGGGAAAAACTGTTTTTT
CDR3 protein: CASSPGGRREKLFF

V gene: TRBV7-3
D gene: -
J gene: TRBJ2-2
clone size: few
CDR3 DNA: TGTGCCAGCAGCCCCCCGAGTAGCGGATACACCGGGGAGCTGTTTTTT
CDR3 protein: CASSPPSSGYTGELFF

V gene: TRBV10-3
D gene: TRBD2
J gene: TRBJ2-7
clone size: few
CDR3 DNA: TGTGCCATCAAAATAGCGGGAGGGCCGAGGGAGCAGTACTTC
CDR3 protein: CAIKIAGGPREQYF

V gene: TRBV28
D gene: -
J gene: TRBJ2-5
clone size: -
CDR3 DNA: TGTGCCAGCAGTTTACCGCCGGGGCAAGAGACCCAGTACTTC
CDR3 protein: CASSLPPGQETQYF

V gene: TRBV23-1
D gene: -
J gene: TRBJ1-2
clone size: -
CDR3 DNA: TGCGCCAGCAGTCAATCCGGTAGCTATGGCTACACCTTC
CDR3 protein: CASSQSGSYGYTF

V gene: TRBV19
D gene: TRBD2
J gene: TRBJ2-3
clone size: once
CDR3 DNA: TGTGCCAGTAGTATAGGGACTAGCGGGACGCCGCAGTATTTT
CDR3 protein: CASSIGTSGTPQYF

V gene: TRBV19
D gene: TRBD1
J gene: TRBJ1-2
clone size: -
CDR3 DNA: TGTGCCAGTAGTTTCCTGGACAGGGGGTATGGCTACACCTTC
CDR3 protein: CASSFLDRGYGYTF

V gene: TRBV28
D gene: -
J gene: TRBJ1-2
clone size: few
CDR3 DNA: TGTGCCAGCAGTTTTCTCAGTGGCTACACCTTC
CDR3 protein: CASSFLSGYTF

V gene: TRBV4-1
D gene: TRBD1
J gene: TRBJ1-3
clone size: -
CDR3 DNA: TGCGCCAGCAGCCCGGGAACTTTCAGGGGGCGCCGAGGAAACACCATATATTTT
CDR3 protein: CASSPGTFRGRRGNTIYF

V gene: TRBV4-3
D gene: TRBD1
J gene: TRBJ1-2
clone size: -
CDR3 DNA: TGCGCCAGCAGCCAAGATCGGCGACAGGGCCAAGATGGCTACACCTTC
CDR3 protein: CASSQDRRQGQDGYTF

V gene: TRBV6-6
D gene: -
J gene: TRBJ2-1
clone size: -
CDR3 DNA: TGTGCCAGCAGTAACACAGGCTCCAATGAGCAGTTCTTC
CDR3 protein: CASSNTGSNEQFF

V gene: TRBV11-1
D gene: TRBD2
J gene: TRBJ2-1
clone size: -
CDR3 DNA: TGTGCCAGCAGCTTAAAAGGGGGACTAGCGGGAGCCAATGAGCAGTTCTTC
CDR3 protein: CASSLKGGLAGANEQFF

V gene: TRBV11-2
D gene: -
J gene: TRBJ2-5
clone size: -
CDR3 DNA: TGTGCCAGCAGCTTAGGCGGGACCCAGTACTTC
CDR3 protein: CASSLGGTQYF

V gene: TRBV2
D gene: -
J gene: TRBJ2-2
clone size: once
CDR3 DNA: TGTGCCAGCAGTGAATTATCAGCTAGAAACACCGGGGAGCTGTTTTTT
CDR3 protein: CASSELSARNTGELFF

V gene: TRBV6-5
D gene: TRBD1
J gene: TRBJ1-2
clone size: -
CDR3 DNA: TGTGCCAGCAACCCCGGGACAGGGGCCAACTATGGCTACACCTTC
CDR3 protein: CASNPGTGANYGYTF

V gene: TRBV11-2
D gene: -
J gene: TRBJ2-7
clone size: -
CDR3 DNA: TGTGCCAGCAGCCCCGTGGCGTGGCAGGCGACCTACGAGCAGTACTTC
CDR3 protein: CASSPVAWQATYEQYF

V gene: TRBV30
D gene: -
J gene: TRBJ1-1
clone size: -
CDR3 DNA: TGTGCCTGGATGGGGGGAGGCACTGAAGCTTTCTTT
CDR3 protein: CAWMGGGTEAFF

V gene: TRBV27
D gene: TRBD1
J gene: TRBJ2-4
clone size: -
CDR3 DNA: TGTGCCAGCAGTTCGCGATCCCGGGACAGTGAACTAGCCAAAAACATTCAGTACTTC
CDR3 protein: CASSSRSRDSELAKNIQYF

V gene: TRBV5-5
D gene: -
J gene: TRBJ1-5
clone size: -
CDR3 DNA: TGTGCCAGCAGCTTGGACTTCAATCAGCCCCAGCATTTT
CDR3 protein: CASSLDFNQPQHF